The 21 T cell receptor beta chains reported below all come from one sample, sequenced in a study of vaccination and CD4 T cells after COVID-19. Cultured CD4+ T cell DNA underwent sequencing with the Oncomine TCR Beta short-read assay. MiXCR was run by TCRdb on the PCR reads, yielding one entry per CDR3 protein. The table includes about 8,500 distinct CDR3 sequences, roughly a fifth detected once. These receptors are not linked to any known antigen. Treatment noted: approximately 9-day PBMC culture with coronavirus spike peptide pools or control peptides (ViraFEST assay). Specimen: CD4+ T cells from blood, cultured in vitro, collected after SARS-CoV-2 vaccination. The source of these receptors is a human donor who had recovered from COVID-19.

This clonotype is labeled as medium-sized. The V and J genes are TRBV7-9 and TRBJ2-7, with 8 bases lining up with TRBD2. CDR3 size: 15 residues. Germline CDR1 is SEHNR and CDR2 is FQNEAQ (reference sequence). V shed 5 bases, J shed 0 bases, and the junction held 6 bases outside the gene matches. DNA for the CDR3: TGTGCCAGCAGCCGATTGCGGGGGGCCTCCTACGAGCAGTACTTC. It yields the protein CASSRLRGASYEQYF.

This clonotype was recorded a few times. The chain couples TRBV19 to TRBJ2-5, with TRBD1 matching 12 bases. The CDR3 covers 18 residues. J gave up 1 base and V 5 bases, and 11 bases lay outside the gene matches. Germline CDR1 and CDR2: LNHDA and SQIVND (reference sequence). This chain's CDR3 is CASSSWDRGRMGQETQYF. DNA of the CDR3: TGTGCCAGTAGTTCCTGGGACAGGGGGCGCATGGGCCAAGAGACCCAGTACTTC.

V and J are TRBV28 and TRBJ2-4; no reliable D call. This CDR3 is built from 13 residues. Germline V gene lookup returns CDR1 MDHEN and CDR2 SYDVKM. V lost 7 bases and J lost 3, with 10 bases in between. CDR3 loop: CASTVGGKNIQYF. Written as DNA, the CDR3 is TGTGCCAGCACTGTAGGTGGCAAAAACATTCAGTACTTC. Full variable domain (rest looked up from reference TRBV28 and TRBJ2-4): DVKVTQSSRYLVKRTGEKVFLECVQDMDHENMFWYRQDPGLGLRLIYFSYDVKMKEKGDIPEGYSVSREKKERFSLILESASTNQTSMYLCASTVGGKNIQYFGAGTRLSVL.

This clonotype was counted a few times. This rearrangement joins TRBV7-9 to TRBJ2-3; TRBD2 aligns across 13 bases. Trimming removed 5 bases from V and 7 bases from J; junction bases left unmatched: 12. The CDR3 consists of 17 residues. Germline V gene lookup returns CDR1 SEHNR and CDR2 FQNEAQ (reference sequence). CDR3 in DNA: TGTGCCAGCAGCGGGGAGGGACTAGCGGGGCACAAGAATACGCAGTATTTT. Encoded protein: CASSGEGLAGHKNTQYF.

This clonotype is medium-sized. The chain couples TRBV20-1 to TRBJ2-7; 11 bases match TRBD2. There are 14 residues in the CDR3. The V and J ends lost 3 bases and 3 bases, in that order; junction bases with no gene match: 4. Germline values: CDR1 DFQATT, CDR2 SNEGSKA (reference sequence). CDR3 bases: TGCAGTGCTAGGATAGCGGGGGGGCTCTACGAGCAGTACTTC. It specifies CSARIAGGLYEQYF.

Judged by abundance, this clonotype is medium-sized. The chain couples TRBV20-1 to TRBJ1-5; 7 positions agree with TRBD1. Trimming removed 8 bases from V and 1 base from J; junction bases left unmatched: 8. The CDR3 runs 14 residues. CDR1 is DFQATT, CDR2 SNEGSKA, per germline (reference sequence). The CDR3 sequence is CSLSMGQSNQPQHF. CDR3 sequence (DNA): TGCAGTCTCTCTATGGGACAGAGCAATCAGCCCCAGCATTTT.

This clonotype was counted a few times. The chain is built from TRBV20-1 and TRBJ1-5, with D maybe TRBD1 (5 bases). Germline assignment: CDR1 DFQATT and CDR2 SNEGSKA (reference sequence). V was trimmed by 2 bases and J by 2 bases, leaving 10 bases between them. This CDR3 region has 14 residues. The CDR3 DNA is TGCAGTGCTAGACAGGGAGTCGGCAATCAGCCCCAGCATTTT. This codes for CSARQGVGNQPQHF.

Relative to its sample, this clonotype is medium-sized. For the CDR3, the DNA is TGTGCCAGCAGCTCACAGGGAGGGGCCCCGTATGGCTACACCTTC. Its translation is CASSSQGGAPYGYTF. The chain has TRBV7-2 and TRBJ1-2, with D possibly TRBD1 on 6 matching bases. Trimming removed 4 bases from V and 5 bases from J, with 17 bases in between. The germline V gene encodes CDR1 SGHTA and CDR2 FQGNSA. The CDR3 consists of 15 residues.

This clonotype was detected a few times. V and J are TRBV10-2 and TRBJ2-3, with D perhaps TRBD2 (7 bases). Trimming removed 7 bases at V and 6 bases at J, with 14 bases between. CDR1 and CDR2 from the germline V gene are WSHSY and SAAADI. The CDR3 runs 13 residues. This chain's CDR3 is CASMRGGADTQYF. The DNA of the CDR3 is TGCGCCAGCATGAGGGGGGGCGCGGATACGCAGTATTTT.

Relative to its sample, this clonotype is medium-sized (0.01 to 0.1%). V usage is TRBV6-5 and J usage is TRBJ1-2; possible D gene TRBD1, 5 bases. CDR1 MNHEY and CDR2 SVGAGI come from the germline V gene. With 1 base removed from V and 8 bases from J, the gap between germline ends came to 17 bases. The CDR3 covers 15 residues. The CDR3 coding sequence is TGTGCCAGCAGTTACTTGAGTAATAGAGGGGCGGGCTACACCTTC. This encodes CASSYLSNRGAGYTF.

Sample share makes this clonotype medium-sized. Written as DNA, the CDR3 is TGTGCCAGCAGCCCCTGGTTAGGGAGCACTGAAGCTTTCTTT. Its translation is CASSPWLGSTEAFF. V and J are TRBV7-9 and TRBJ1-1; D call uncertain. Trimming cost V 5 bases and J 4 bases, with 14 bases left between them. The germline V gene has CDR1 SEHNR and CDR2 FQNEAQ (reference sequence). The CDR3 consists of 14 residues.

This clonotype was seen a few times. This rearrangement joins TRBV6-5 to TRBJ1-1; D unclear. CDR1 and CDR2 from the germline V gene are MNHEY and SVGAGI. V dropped 0 bases and J dropped 2 bases, with 7 bases sitting between them. The CDR3 is made up of 14 amino acids. The CDR3 here is CASSYSDPNTEAFF. The CDR3 DNA follows: TGTGCCAGCAGTTACTCTGACCCAAACACTGAAGCTTTCTTT.

The chain joins TRBV10-2 to TRBJ2-7; D is perhaps TRBD1 (5 bases). CDR1 is WSHSY and CDR2 is SAAADI in the germline V gene. V was trimmed by 6 bases and J by 0 bases, leaving 9 bases between them. The CDR3 sequence is 13 residues long. Written as DNA, the CDR3 is TGCGCCAGCAGGGACACGGACTCCTACGAGCAGTACTTC. This translates into CASRDTDSYEQYF.

The chain carries TRBV9 and TRBJ2-1; 7 bases agree with TRBD2. V shed 1 base and J 2 bases; nucleotides not matched to a gene: 3. The CDR3 is 15 amino acids. Germline CDR1 and CDR2: SGDLS and YYNGEE. The chain's CDR3 is CASSVLAVPYNEQFF. DNA for the CDR3: TGTGCCAGCAGCGTACTAGCGGTGCCCTACAATGAGCAGTTCTTC.

The chain has TRBV4-1 and TRBJ2-5; 14 positions agree with TRBD2. The V segment lost 4 bases and the J segment 3 bases; nucleotides outside the gene matches: 7. This CDR3 spans 17 amino acids. Germline CDR1 reads MGHRA; CDR2 reads YSYEKL. CDR3 bases: TGCGCCAGCAGCCCTAGGACTAGCGGGGGGCAGGAAGAGACCCAGTACTTC. Protein: CASSPRTSGGQEETQYF.

CDR3 region: CASSPRDRNTEAFF. Here the CDR3 DNA reads TGTGCCAGCAGCCCCCGGGACAGGAACACTGAAGCTTTCTTT. The chain recombines TRBV11-1 with TRBJ1-1, with TRBD1 matching 7 bases. The CDR3 runs 14 residues. V shed 5 bases and J 1 base; nucleotides not matched to a gene: 4. CDR1 and CDR2 (germline): SGHAT, FQDESV (reference sequence).

In its sample, this clonotype is medium-sized. The gene calls are TRBV7-6 and TRBJ2-7, with a tentative D call TRBD2 (6 bases). This CDR3 has 14 residues. The germline V and J ends were trimmed by 5 bases and 1 base, with 12 bases remaining between them. Germline values: CDR1 SGHVS, CDR2 FNYEAQ. The CDR3 nucleotides are TGTGCCAGCAGCCCGAGGACTAATTCCTACGAGCAGTACTTC. Its protein is CASSPRTNSYEQYF.

By frequency in the sample, this clonotype is medium-sized (0.01 to 0.1%). The chain employs TRBV20-1 and TRBJ1-6, with no clear D. This CDR3 contains 17 residues. V was trimmed by 4 bases and J by 0 bases, leaving 16 bases between them. The germline CDR1 and CDR2 sequences are DFQATT and SNEGSKA (reference sequence). The DNA for the CDR3 is TGCAGTGCTATGCGTCCGGCGGCGAGCTCCTATAATTCACCCCTCCACTTT. This codes for CSAMRPAASSYNSPLHF.

This clonotype was counted at least ten times. The CDR3: CASTHPGGVAEAFF. The CDR3 DNA follows: TGTGCCAGCACCCATCCAGGGGGGGTTGCTGAAGCTTTCTTT. This chain links TRBV6-1 with TRBJ1-1; TRBD1 agrees at 7 bases. The CDR3 sequence is 14 residues long. CDR1 is MNHNS and CDR2 is SASEGT in the germline V gene. Germline trimming cut 7 bases from V and 6 bases from J; bases unmatched to any gene: 11.

The chain uses TRBV2 and TRBJ1-2, with D possibly TRBD1 on 5 matching bases. The V end lost 0 bases, the J end lost 4 bases, and 12 bases lay between the germline ends. This CDR3 has 15 amino acids. Per germline, CDR1 SNHLY and CDR2 FYNNEI. The CDR3 here is CASSEARSRAYGYTF. CDR3 in DNA: TGTGCCAGCAGTGAAGCGCGGTCCAGGGCCTATGGCTACACCTTC.

In its sample, this clonotype ranks as medium-sized. V and J are TRBV7-6 and TRBJ1-1, with a possible D match to TRBD1 (5 bases). The CDR3 has 13 residues. V lost 1 base, J lost 4 bases, and 7 bases lay in between. Germline-derived CDR1 and CDR2 are SGHVS and FNYEAQ. The CDR3 reads CASSLEQGTEAFF. CDR3 nucleotides: TGTGCCAGCAGCTTAGAGCAGGGCACTGAAGCTTTCTTT.